This is a list of T cell receptor beta chains from one sample in a study of blood T cell repertoires in COVID-19. TCRdb's copy holds only in-frame clones and misses some; the assay was immunoSEQ multiplex PCR. This sample has more than 85,000 clones; approximately 89% occur once, and the top ten carry about 17%. Input material: peripheral blood. All receptors derive from a human donor in a cohort sampled during active COVID-19. Both conserved end residues are part of each CDR3. D genes are given only for firm matches. Clone size, where shown, is once, few, many, or a class for clones that have expanded.

size | J | V | D | DNA | CDR3
. | TRBJ2-2 | TRBV15 | TRBD1 | TGTGCCACCAGCAGGGGACAGGGTTTCGCGAACACCGGGGAGCTGTTTTTT | CATSRGQGFANTGELFF
. | TRBJ2-1 | TRBV28 | . | TGTGCCAGCAGCGGGGGACGGGAGTTCTTC | CASSGGREFF
. | TRBJ2-3 | TRBV29-1 | TRBD2 | TGCAGCGCACTAGCGGGGGTATCCACAGATACGCAGTATTTT | CSALAGVSTDTQYF
. | TRBJ2-2 | TRBV19 | . | TGTGCCAGTAGTATAGTCGGAGGGATGAACACCGGGGAGCTGTTTTTT | CASSIVGGMNTGELFF
. | TRBJ1-1 | TRBV15 | . | TGTGCCACCAGCAGAGAGGGCAGGGAACCCCATTACACTGAAGCTTTCTTT | CATSREGREPHYTEAFF
few | TRBJ1-6 | TRBV5-1 | . | TGCGCCAGCAGTAGGGACATCCCCGGTGGTTCACCCCTCCACTTT | CASSRDIPGGSPLHF
. | TRBJ1-5 | TRBV7-2 | . | TGTGCCAGCAGCTTCGCGGCAGTGCGAAATCAGCCCCAGCATTTT | CASSFAAVRNQPQHF
once | TRBJ2-3 | TRBV6-2/TRBV6-3 | . | TGTGCCAGCAGTTACGGGGCGGGGACGGTTACAGATACGCAGTATTTT | CASSYGAGTVTDTQYF
. | TRBJ1-3 | TRBV28 | . | TGTGCCAGCAGTTTGGCAACTGGAAACACCATATATTTT | CASSLATGNTIYF
. | TRBJ2-2 | TRBV4-1 | TRBD2 | TGCGCCAGCAGCCAAGGGTCTAGCGGGGCCAGCACCGGGGAGCTGTTTTTT | CASSQGSSGASTGELFF
. | TRBJ1-5 | TRBV5-8 | . | TGTGCCAGCACTCCAACGGGTGCTAATGATCAGCCCCAGCATTTT | CASTPTGANDQPQHF
. | TRBJ1-1 | TRBV7-2 | TRBD1 | TGTGCCAGCAGCTTAGAAGAGGGGGCCGTAGCTTTCTTT | CASSLEEGAVAFF
. | TRBJ1-3 | TRBV30 | . | TGTGCCTGGAGTACAGGTTTCACTGGAAACACCATATATTTT | CAWSTGFTGNTIYF
. | TRBJ1-1 | TRBV5-1 | . | TGCGCCAGCAGCCCCGAAAATGGACAAATAAGAGCTTTCTTT | CASSPENGQIRAFF
. | TRBJ2-1 | TRBV12-3/TRBV12-4 | TRBD1 | TGTGCCAGCAGTAACAGGGGGCGCGATGAGCAGTTCTTC | CASSNRGRDEQFF
. | TRBJ2-3 | TRBV27 | . | TGTGCCAGCAGTACCGGGACAAGCACAGATACGCAGTATTTT | CASSTGTSTDTQYF
few | TRBJ1-2 | TRBV2 | . | TGTGCCAGCAGTGCGACCGATGACAGGTCCAGCGGCTACACCTTC | CASSATDDRSSGYTF
. | TRBJ1-2 | TRBV7-2 | . | TGTGCCAGCAGCTTAGCTGGGAGGGTTGACTATGGCTACACCTTC | CASSLAGRVDYGYTF
. | TRBJ1-2 | TRBV30 | . | TGTGCCTGGAGTGTGAAGGGGATGGACTATGGCTACACCTTC | CAWSVKGMDYGYTF
few | TRBJ1-1 | TRBV5-4 | . | TGTGCCAGCAGCATGGGGACTTTAATAGGCACTGAAGCTTTCTTT | CASSMGTLIGTEAFF
once | TRBJ1-3 | TRBV18 | . | TGTGCCAGCTCACCCCTCGAGGGCGTCGGAAACACCATATATTTT | CASSPLEGVGNTIYF
once | TRBJ1-1 | TRBV28 | . | TGTGCCAGTACAGACAGGATAGGGATATCTGAAGCTTTCTTT | CASTDRIGISEAFF
. | TRBJ1-1 | TRBV10-2 | . | TGCGCCAGCCAGGTCCAGGGAAACATGAACACTGAAGCTTTCTTT | CASQVQGNMNTEAFF
. | TRBJ2-3 | TRBV27 | . | TGTGCCAGCAGTTTAAATGGCCGGTCGGGGACAGATACGCAGTATTTT | CASSLNGRSGTDTQYF
. | TRBJ2-5 | TRBV4-2 | TRBD2 | TGTGCCAGCAGCCCTGGGACTAGCGGGGGGTACCAAGAGACCCAGTACTTC | CASSPGTSGGYQETQYF
. | TRBJ2-2 | TRBV18 | TRBD1 | TGTGCCAGCTCACCGCGGACAGGGACCGCCGGGGAGCTGTTTTTT | CASSPRTGTAGELFF
. | TRBJ1-1 | TRBV11-2 | TRBD1 | TGTGCCAGCAGACCCAGACAGGGCCCTACCGAAGCTTTCTTT | CASRPRQGPTEAFF
. | TRBJ2-4 | TRBV5-1 | . | TGCGCCAGCAGCTCCACGGACAGAAAAAACATTCAGTACTTC | CASSSTDRKNIQYF
. | TRBJ2-3 | TRBV3-1/TRBV3-2 | . | TGTGCCAGCAGCCAAGGCGACAGGTACACAGATACGCAGTATTTT | CASSQGDRYTDTQYF